Listed below are T cell receptor beta chains from one sample, sequenced in a study of spatial heterogeneity in lung cancer. TCRdb reprocessed the 5' RACE reads with MiXCR, giving one entry per CDR3 protein. Of some 1,800 distinct CDR3 sequences listed, about 4.2% were seen once; the top ten hold 29%. Sequencing was performed on lung tumor tissue, taken at surgery. The receptors derive from a male donor with early-stage non-small cell lung cancer. Both conserved end residues are part of each CDR3. Size values are once, few and many counts, or a class for expanded clones, and some rows have none.

abundance | j_gene | v_gene | CDR3aa
medium-sized | TRBJ2-3 | TRBV9 | CASSVEKREYGTDTQYF
medium-sized | TRBJ1-2 | TRBV6-2/TRBV6-3 | CVSSSVGENYGYTF
medium-sized | TRBJ2-7 | TRBV5-5 | CASSPSMGHLSYEQYF
many | TRBJ2-2 | TRBV28 | CASNANTGELFF
many | TRBJ2-3 | TRBV2 | CASSAGLGDTQYF
medium-sized | TRBJ2-7 | TRBV5-1 | CASSPRQPRDEQYF
few | TRBJ1-1 | TRBV7-3 | CASSSGQIGTEAFF
large | TRBJ2-1 | TRBV28 | CASSLVLAGGYDEQFF
medium-sized | TRBJ2-1 | TRBV30 | CAWSDWSGNEQFF
medium-sized | TRBJ2-2 | TRBV4-1 | CASSQDGLAVITGELFF
NA | TRBJ2-3 | TRBV28 | CASSSLGSTDTQYF
medium-sized | TRBJ2-2 | TRBV20-1 | CSAGDSGRNTGELFF
large | TRBJ2-5 | TRBV2 | CASSATRGETQYF
few | TRBJ2-3 | TRBV3-1 | CASSQGGTWSDTQYF
medium-sized | TRBJ1-2 | TRBV6-6 | CASSYGWGRVEGYTF
medium-sized | TRBJ2-7 | TRBV4-3 | CASSQDARLAADEQYF
medium-sized | TRBJ1-1 | TRBV3-1 | CASSQAYASTEAFF
medium-sized | TRBJ2-7 | TRBV3-1 | CASSQRPGLVFYEQYF
many | TRBJ1-6 | TRBV11-2 | CASSLAYNSPLHF
medium-sized | TRBJ2-7 | TRBV30 | CAWSALRGEQYF
NA | TRBJ2-7 | TRBV2 | CASSEFPRQTYEQYF
many | TRBJ1-2 | TRBV18 | CASSPDGTAGGTGYTF
medium-sized | TRBJ1-1 | TRBV12-3/TRBV12-4 | CASSPLSEEAFF
many | TRBJ1-2 | TRBV7-9 | CASSLAGGRNYGYTF
NA | TRBJ2-5 | TRBV7-2 | CASSTGPETQYF
NA | TRBJ1-5 | TRBV6-2/TRBV6-3 | CASSYAGTYQPQHF
medium-sized | TRBJ1-2 | TRBV6-2/TRBV6-3 | CASSYLAGMDGYTF
medium-sized | TRBJ2-7 | TRBV20-1 | CSARELADYEQYF
medium-sized | TRBJ2-7 | TRBV20-1 | CSAGDRSSYEQYF
medium-sized | TRBJ2-3 | TRBV5-1 | CASSLGSRGTDTQYF
medium-sized | TRBJ2-5 | TRBV7-2 | CASSFSQAKETQYF
medium-sized | TRBJ2-7 | TRBV27 | CASSLIGGPYEQYF
medium-sized | TRBJ2-1 | TRBV5-4 | CASSLIGGAYNEQFF
medium-sized | TRBJ2-1 | TRBV29-1 | CSVEGPTDSYNEQFF
many | TRBJ1-5 | TRBV7-2 | CASSFTDRNQPQHF
few | TRBJ2-5 | TRBV20-1 | CSARDPGTAETQYF